This T cell receptor beta chain is drawn from a study of read filtering for tumor transcriptome and immune sequencing. Study as a whole: RNA-seq yielded only roughly 75 to 1,400 TCR reads, IR-seq about 3.5 to 10.27 million.

Molecular barcoded adaptors covering alpha/delta and beta/gamma chains were used on roughly 370 ng RNA. TCRdb reprocessed the reads via MiXCR and lists one record per CDR3 protein. This sample yields approximately 6,500 distinct CDR3 sequences, of which around 22% are seen a single time; roughly 50% belongs to the top ten. Turning to this clonotype: A far larger clone lies a single base away; this is likely a read error.

The CDR3 has 17 amino acids. Germline V gives CDR1 MNHNY, CDR2 SVGAGI (reference sequence). The trim removed 7 bases at V and 6 bases at J, leaving 16 bases unmatched. This sequence was found in a donor older than 35 with multiple myeloma. The chain couples TRBV6-6 to TRBJ2-1; 9 nucleotides match TRBD1. Sequencing used a population of CD138-negative cells sorted from bone marrow. The CDR3 sequence: CASNAWFGTGYGNEQFF. The CDR3 DNA reads TGTGCCAGCAATGCCTGGTTCGGGACAGGGTACGGCAATGAGCAGTTCTTC.